In this sample, the clone carrying this T cell receptor (beta chain) turned up many times. Its antigen is undetermined. Every patient underwent thyroid surgery untreated. Germline V gene data show CDR1 as GTSNPN and CDR2 as SVGIG (reference sequence). V lost 2 bases, J lost 6 bases, and 8 bases stayed unmatched. The CDR3 loop spans 15 amino acids. The data were obtained in a study of metastatic and nonmetastatic thyroid tumors. Across the whole study: The study looked at repertoires side by side in blood and in tumor or nodule tissue from malignant and benign thyroid patients. Whole-study results and caveats: A significant increase in TCR beta diversity was reportedly seen in malignant thyroid tumors relative to benign nodules, in blood and tumor.

TCRdb re-called the PCR reads through MiXCR. This sample yields around 20,000 clones, of which 10% to 15% are seen a single time; around a quarter belongs to the top ten. Sequenced: blood. This chain connects TRBV30 to TRBJ2-7; TRBD2 aligns across 12 bases. The receptor was derived from a female donor with papillary thyroid cancer or a benign thyroid nodule (not recorded which). Some clones in this sample may be carry-over from other donors' samples. This CDR3 is CAWSIGLAGIGEQYF. CDR3 DNA sequence: TGTGCCTGGAGTATCGGACTAGCGGGAATCGGCGAGCAGTACTTC.